These T cell receptor beta chains were read from a single sample in a study of shared T cell receptors in the human thymus. Assay used: immunoSEQ multiplex PCR; TCRdb lists only in-frame clones, some missing. The table includes hundreds of thousands of clones, around 87% detected once. The data also belong to a second study, concerning human thymus T cells.

Material: thymocytes. The receptors derive from a boy younger than two with a congenital heart defect. Each CDR3 is given with its conserved first and last residue. A D gene is named only where the DNA matches it firmly. Part of the rows lack a size; the others show once, few, many or a class for expanded clones.

TRBJ2-7 16 TRBD1 . TRBV15 TGTGCCACCAGCAGAGAACCGGGACAGGGCAATTGCGAGCAGTACTTC CATSREPGQGNCEQYF
TRBJ2-7 15 TRBD1 . TRBV19 TGTGCCAGTAGTCCCGGACAGGGTCTAAGGTACGAGCAGTACTTC CASSPGQGLRYEQYF
TRBJ1-5 16 TRBD1 . TRBV6-1 TGTGCCAGCAGTGGACGCCGGACAGGGGGCAATCAGCCCCAGCATTTT CASSGRRTGGNQPQHF
TRBJ2-1 18 . . TRBV7-2 TGTGCCAGCAGCTCCCCAGGAGGCAAACAGAATCCCTACCATGAGCAGTTCTTC CASSSPGGKQNPYHEQFF
TRBJ1-1 15 TRBD1 once TRBV4-3 TGCGCCAGCAGCCCCTCGGACAGGGGATACACTGAAGCTTTCTTT CASSPSDRGYTEAFF
TRBJ1-2 15 TRBD1 once TRBV5-4 TGTGCCAGCAGCGGAGGGACAGGGGGAAACTATGGCTACACCTTC CASSGGTGGNYGYTF
TRBJ1-3 17 . . TRBV27 TGTGCCAGCAGCCCCGCAGGGCCTATTGGAAACCGAAACACCATATATTTT CASSPAGPIGNRNTIYF
TRBJ2-1 19 TRBD2 . TRBV4-3 TGCGCCAGCAGCCAAGTTCCTAGCGGGGGGACGAGCTCCTACAATGAGCTGTTCTTC CASSQVPSGGTSSYNELFF
TRBJ2-7 15 . . TRBV15 TGTGCCACCAGCCGGAAGGCCGGGTCCCTCTACGAGCAGTACTTC CATSRKAGSLYEQYF
TRBJ2-4 14 . . TRBV5-4 TGTGCCAGCAGCTTGGAAACTAACAAAAACATTCAGTACTTC CASSLETNKNIQYF
TRBJ1-5 14 TRBD1 . TRBV28 TGTGCCAGCAGTTGGGGGACAGTCAATCAGCCCCAGCATTTT CASSWGTVNQPQHF
TRBJ2-3 16 TRBD1 . TRBV5-8 TGTGCCAGCAGCTTGCGCCGGACAGGGGGCACAGATACGCAGTATTTT CASSLRRTGGTDTQYF
TRBJ1-6 21 TRBD1 . TRBV5-1 TGCGCCAGCAGCCCGTTCGCGCGAGACAGGGATAACAGAGGAGGAAATTCACCCCTCCACTTT CASSPFARDRDNRGGNSPLHF
TRBJ2-3 17 TRBD2 . TRBV9 TGTGCCAGCAGCCTCCGAGCGGGGGGAATACGCACAGATACGCAGTATTTT CASSLRAGGIRTDTQYF
TRBJ2-3 13 TRBD2 . TRBV27 TGTGCCAGCTCGGGACTACGCACAGATACGCAGTATTTT CASSGLRTDTQYF
TRBJ1-2 13 . once TRBV5-6 TGTGCCAGCAGCTTGGCGAGCAACTATGGCTACACCTTC CASSLASNYGYTF
TRBJ1-6 13 TRBD1 once TRBV10-3 TGTGCCATCAGCGGACAGGCGGGATCACCCCTCCACTTT CAISGQAGSPLHF
TRBJ2-2 19 TRBD1 . TRBV7-9 TGTGCCAGCAGCTTAGAGGTGGGGCCGGGACAGAAGAACACCGGGGAGCTGTTTTTT CASSLEVGPGQKNTGELFF
TRBJ1-2 17 TRBD1 . TRBV5-1 TGCGCCAGCAGCTTGGGATTTACTGACAGGGAGCGAAATGGCTACACCTTC CASSLGFTDRERNGYTF
TRBJ1-6 15 . . TRBV19 TGTGCCAGTAGTCTGGATGACGGGGGGCTCTCACCCCTCCACTTT CASSLDDGGLSPLHF
TRBJ1-5 15 TRBD1 once TRBV7-9 TGTGCCAGCAGCCCCGGGACAGGGGGCTCTCAGCCCCAGCATTTT CASSPGTGGSQPQHF
TRBJ2-6 15 . . TRBV30 TGTGCCTGGAGAGGCAGGAACTCTGGGGCCAACGTCCTGACTTTC CAWRGRNSGANVLTF
TRBJ2-1 18 TRBD2 . TRBV5-6 TGTGCCAGCAGCTTTCGTTTACTAGCGGGGGTCCCCTACAATGAGCAGTTCTTC CASSFRLLAGVPYNEQFF
TRBJ1-5 14 TRBD1 . TRBV10-3 TGTGCCATCAGTGGCAGGGGGCCTAATCAGCCCCAGCATTTT CAISGRGPNQPQHF
TRBJ2-7 18 TRBD1 . TRBV12-5 TGTGCTAGTGGTTCCGGGACAGGGGATGTCGAGGGGCCTTATGAGCAGTACTTC CASGSGTGDVEGPYEQYF
TRBJ2-5 13 . . TRBV6-5 TGTGCCAGCAGTCACGGTAGAGGGGAGACCCAGTACTTC CASSHGRGETQYF
TRBJ2-7 17 . . TRBV5-4 TGTGCCAGCAGCTTGTACCCCCCAAAGACAGAAATCTACGAGCAGTACTTC CASSLYPPKTEIYEQYF
TRBJ1-1 16 . . TRBV14 TGTGCCAGCAGCCAAGATAAAACACGAGGGCACCACGAAGCTTTCTTT CASSQDKTRGHHEAFF
TRBJ2-1 13 . . TRBV2 TGTGCCAGCAATCCTGCCCCCGGGGGTGAGCAGTTCTTC CASNPAPGGEQFF
TRBJ2-7 19 . . TRBV5-1 TGCGCCAGCAGCTTGGAATGGGGCAGGAAAAAAGCTACATACTACGAGCAGTACTTC CASSLEWGRKKATYYEQYF
TRBJ2-7 15 TRBD2 few TRBV6-5 TGTGCCAGCAGTTACTGGCTAGCGGGCAACTACGAGCAGTACTTC CASSYWLAGNYEQYF
TRBJ1-1 17 TRBD1 . TRBV18 TGTGCCAGCTCCCTACGAAGGACAGGGGATGGGAACACTGAAGCTTTCTTT CASSLRRTGDGNTEAFF
TRBJ1-3 14 . . TRBV7-9 TGTGCCAGCAGCTTAGCTCCCTCAGGGTACACCATATATTTT CASSLAPSGYTIYF
TRBJ2-1 14 . . TRBV18 TGTGCCAGCTCGGGGGGTTACTCCTACAATGAGCAGTTCTTC CASSGGYSYNEQFF
TRBJ2-2 14 TRBD2 . TRBV19 TGTGCCAGTAGTATGGGACTAGATCCCGGGGAGCTGTTTTTT CASSMGLDPGELFF
TRBJ2-1 17 . once TRBV5-6 TGTGCCAGCAGCAGTGCGACGTGCTGCAGTGCAGGCAATGAGCAGTTCTTC CASSSATCCSAGNEQFF
TRBJ1-4 14 . . TRBV4-1 TGCGCCAGCAGCCAGAAGGACAGAGATGAAAAACTGTTTTTT CASSQKDRDEKLFF
TRBJ2-1 18 . . TRBV7-9 TGTGCCAGCAGCTTAGGGCCACTAGCCCCGAGCTCCTACAATGAGCAGTTCTTC CASSLGPLAPSSYNEQFF
TRBJ2-7 15 . once TRBV23-1 TGCGCCAGCAGTCTGGGGGTGGGGGCGATCTACGAGCAGTACTTC CASSLGVGAIYEQYF
TRBJ1-2 13 TRBD1 . TRBV28 TGTGCCAGCATCCTACAGGGGAAGGATGGCTACACCTTC CASILQGKDGYTF
TRBJ2-2 17 TRBD2 once TRBV28 TGTGCCAGCAGTTTAAATACTAGCGGGGGTAACACCGGGGAGCTGTTTTTT CASSLNTSGGNTGELFF